These 8 T cell receptor beta chains were sequenced from one sample in a study of identical twins. TCRdb called the 5' RACE reads again in MiXCR, with one record for every CDR3 protein. This sample has nearly 250,000 distinct CDR3 sequences, with roughly 7% found just once. The data were also submitted as part of a second study, on yellow fever vaccine responses in identical twins.

The sample was memory (CD45RO+) T cells sorted from blood. Every receptor here comes from a woman under 30 in good health.

This clonotype was observed at least ten times. CDR3 nucleotides: TGCGCCAGCAGCTTGGTGGTAGGAAACTATGGCTACACCTTC. Translated, it gives CASSLVVGNYGYTF. This rearrangement joins TRBV5-1 to TRBJ1-2; no reliable D call. The germline V and J ends were trimmed by 0 bases and 2 bases, with 8 bases remaining between them. CDR1 SGHRS and CDR2 YFSETQ come from the germline V gene. This CDR3 is built from 14 residues. The full variable domain, its missing parts supplied by reference TRBV5-1 and TRBJ1-2, is KAGVTQTPRYLIKTRGQQVTLSCSPISGHRSVSWYQQTPGQGLQFLFEYFSETQRNKGNFPGRFSGRQFSNSRSEMNVSTLELGDSALYLCASSLVVGNYGYTFGSGTRLTVV.

This clonotype was recorded many times. The chain is built from TRBV5-1 and TRBJ2-7; D not certain. V gave up 2 bases and J gave up 6 bases, with 12 bases separating them. CDR1 is SGHRS, CDR2 YFSETQ, per germline. CDR3 size: 13 residues. CDR3 residues: CASSFGPAAEQYF. The CDR3 bases are TGCGCCAGCAGCTTTGGACCCGCCGCCGAGCAGTACTTC.

This clonotype was seen more than once but under ten times. V and J are TRBV11-2 and TRBJ2-3, with 16 positions matching TRBD2. V gave up 0 bases and J gave up 6 bases; unmatched junction bases: 9. The CDR3 sequence is 19 residues long. Per germline, CDR1 SGHAT and CDR2 FQNNGV. CDR3 residues: CASSLEVGTSGGARDTQYF. The CDR3 region has the DNA TGTGCCAGCAGCTTAGAAGTCGGGACTAGCGGGGGGGCCAGGGATACGCAGTATTTT.

This clonotype has only a few counts. The chain links TRBV5-1 to TRBJ2-3; unclear D gene. The V gene's germline CDR1 is SGHRS and CDR2 YFSETQ. The CDR3 is made up of 16 amino acids. Trimming shortened V by 4 bases and J by 2 bases, and 17 bases separated the two germline ends. The CDR3 protein is CASSPSTGRTTDTQYF. The CDR3 DNA reads TGCGCCAGCAGCCCCTCGACGGGCAGGACCACAGATACGCAGTATTTT.

Many counts were recorded for this clonotype. V gene TRBV10-2 combines with J gene TRBJ2-2; D may be TRBD2 (6 bases). Between the trimmed V and J ends, which lost 6 bases and 1 base, there was a span of 9 bases. Germline V gene lookup returns CDR1 WSHSY and CDR2 SAAADI. This CDR3 spans 14 amino acids. The CDR3 DNA sequence: TGCGCCAGCAGGGGAGGACAGAACACCGGGGAGCTGTTTTTT. As protein: CASRGGQNTGELFF.

This clonotype has more than one count but fewer than ten. The chain combines TRBV10-3 with TRBJ2-2; the D is unclear. CDR1 and CDR2 (germline): ENHRY, SYGVKD. The CDR3 has 15 amino acids. V gave up 2 bases and J gave up 3 bases, with 10 bases separating them. CDR3 residues: CAISELNSHTGELFF. CDR3 coding DNA: TGTGCCATCAGTGAGCTAAACTCACACACCGGGGAGCTGTTTTTT.

As to this clonotype: A clone one base away is much larger, so this may be a read error. Given the absence of the conserved phenylalanine or tryptophan at the CDR3 end, a read error is likely. The V gene is TRBV10-2, the J gene TRBJ2-5; D ambiguous. This CDR3 is built from 12 residues. V lost 3 bases and J lost 7, with 9 bases in between. In germline, CDR1 is WSHSY, CDR2 SAAADI. The CDR3 protein is CASSEYVVTQYY. The CDR3 region has the DNA TGCGCCAGCAGTGAATACGTTGTGACCCAGTACTAC.

The chain employs TRBV12-3 or TRBV12-4 and TRBJ2-3; TRBD1 is a possible D gene (5 bases). The J call may not be correct, given that the DNA end is closer to TRBJ1-5. This CDR3 is 13 amino acids long. This CDR3 reads CASRPGDRDTQHF. As DNA, the CDR3 is TGTGCCAGCAGACCCGGGGACCGGGATACGCAGCATTTT.